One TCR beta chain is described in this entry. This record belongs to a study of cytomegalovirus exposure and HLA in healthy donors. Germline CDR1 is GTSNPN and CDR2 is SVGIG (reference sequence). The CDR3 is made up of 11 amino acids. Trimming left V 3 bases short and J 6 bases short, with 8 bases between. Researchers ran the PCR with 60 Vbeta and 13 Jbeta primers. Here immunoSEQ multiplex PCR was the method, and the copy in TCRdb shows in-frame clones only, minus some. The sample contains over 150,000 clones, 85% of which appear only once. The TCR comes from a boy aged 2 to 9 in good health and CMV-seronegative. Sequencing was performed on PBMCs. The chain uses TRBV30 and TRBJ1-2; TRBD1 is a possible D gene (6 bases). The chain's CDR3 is CAWRQGDGYTF. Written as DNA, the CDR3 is TGTGCCTGGAGACAGGGTGATGGCTACACCTTC.